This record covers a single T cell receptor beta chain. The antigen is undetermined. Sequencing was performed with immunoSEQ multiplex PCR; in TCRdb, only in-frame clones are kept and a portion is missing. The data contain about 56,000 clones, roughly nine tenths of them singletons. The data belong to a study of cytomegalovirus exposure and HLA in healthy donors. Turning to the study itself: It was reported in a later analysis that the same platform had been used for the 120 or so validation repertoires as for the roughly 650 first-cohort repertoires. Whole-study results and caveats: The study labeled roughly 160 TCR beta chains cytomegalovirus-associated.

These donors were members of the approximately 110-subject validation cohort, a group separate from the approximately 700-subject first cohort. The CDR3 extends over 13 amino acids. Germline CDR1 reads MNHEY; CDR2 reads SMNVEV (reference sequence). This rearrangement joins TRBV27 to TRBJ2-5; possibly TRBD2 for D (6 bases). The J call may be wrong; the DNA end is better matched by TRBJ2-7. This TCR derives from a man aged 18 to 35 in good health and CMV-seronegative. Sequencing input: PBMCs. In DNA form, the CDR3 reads TGTGCCAGCAGTTACGGGAGTGGGTACGAGCAGTACTTC. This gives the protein CASSYGSGYEQYF.